The 30 T cell receptor beta chains reported below all come from one sample, sequenced in a study of blood T cell repertoires in COVID-19. Clones were read by immunoSEQ multiplex PCR, and TCRdb kept only the in-frame ones, dropping some. Of 120,000 to 150,000 clones in the sample, about 88% were seen once. The specimen sequenced was peripheral blood. The source is a human donor in a cohort sampled during active COVID-19.

The V gene is TRBV7-9, the J gene TRBJ2-7; the match to TRBD1 covers 8 bases. Unmatched junction bases numbered 13, after V lost 5 bases and J lost 7 bases. The germline gives CDR1 SEHNR, CDR2 FQNEAQ (reference sequence). CDR3 length: 15 amino acids. CDR3 in DNA: TGTGCCAGCAGCCGATCGGGACAGGAGGGAACTGAGCAGTACTTC. Protein product: CASSRSGQEGTEQYF.

This clone was found once. The chain couples TRBV28 to TRBJ1-6, with 7 bases aligning to TRBD1. Germline CDR1 and CDR2: MDHEN and SYDVKM. Trimming at V came to 6 bases and at J to 8 bases, leaving 10 bases not matched to a gene. The CDR3 extends over 15 amino acids. The CDR3 reads CASRAPQGRYSPLHF. The CDR3 DNA reads TGTGCCAGCAGAGCCCCACAGGGGCGATATTCACCCCTCCACTTT.

J is TRBJ1-4 and V is TRBV7-8; 8 bases fit TRBD1. From germline, CDR1 is SGHVS and CDR2 FQNEAQ. The V and J ends lost 1 base and 5 bases, in that order; junction bases with no gene match: 6. CDR3 length: 16 residues. CDR3 nucleotides: TGTGCCAGCAGCTTAGGGAACAGGGACAGGAATGAAAAACTGTTTTTT. This sequence encodes CASSLGNRDRNEKLFF.

The rearrangement joins TRBV14 to TRBJ2-3; TRBD1 is a possible D gene (6 bases). Per the germline V gene, CDR1 is SGHDN and CDR2 is FVKESK. Trimming took off 6 bases at V and 1 base at J, with 32 bases between the two ends. The CDR3 spans 21 residues. CDR3: CASRALSGTKQDKAGTDTQYF. The CDR3 nucleotides read TGTGCCAGCAGGGCCCTGTCTGGGACAAAACAAGATAAGGCCGGCACAGATACGCAGTATTTT.

The gene calls are TRBV6-2 or TRBV6-3 and TRBJ2-7; 7 bases are a match to TRBD1. V was clipped by 6 bases and J by 4 bases; unmatched bases: 9. Germline-derived CDR1 and CDR2 are MNHEY and SVGEGT. This CDR3 spans 14 amino acids. The CDR3 here is CASSRIDRAYEQYF. CDR3 DNA: TGTGCCAGCAGCCGAATCGACAGGGCTTACGAGCAGTACTTC.

The rearrangement links TRBV7-9 to TRBJ2-3, with D possibly TRBD1 on 5 matching bases. Germline V gives CDR1 SEHNR, CDR2 FQNEAQ (reference sequence). V was pared by 7 bases and J by 4 bases, with 18 bases between. The CDR3 has 15 amino acids. CDR3 DNA sequence: TGTGCCAGCACCATCCAACAGGAGTTTGCAGATACGCAGTATTTT. As protein: CASTIQQEFADTQYF.

The genes are TRBV6-4 and TRBJ2-1, with 8 bases identical to TRBD2. CDR1 and CDR2 from the germline V gene are MRHNA and SNTAGT. The CDR3 sequence is 14 residues long. The V segment lost 4 bases and the J segment 3 bases; nucleotides outside the gene matches: 2. The chain's CDR3 is CASSAGGSYNEQFF. In DNA form, the CDR3 reads TGTGCCAGCAGTGCGGGGGGGAGCTACAATGAGCAGTTCTTC.

The rearrangement uses TRBV7-3 and TRBJ2-3; possibly TRBD2 for D (5 bases). The CDR3 loop spans 13 amino acids. Germline assignment: CDR1 SGHTA and CDR2 FQGTGA. V was trimmed by 2 bases and J by 5 bases, leaving 8 bases between them. The CDR3 protein is CASSLRRKDTQYF. The CDR3, as DNA: TGTGCCAGCAGCTTACGGAGGAAAGATACGCAGTATTTT.

The chain joins TRBV28 to TRBJ1-2; the D gene is possibly TRBD1 (5 bases). The CDR3 has 13 residues. V lost 7 bases and J 4 bases, leaving 13 bases between the germline ends. Germline CDR1 reads MDHEN; CDR2 reads SYDVKM. This chain's CDR3 is CASTIGRGYGYTF. The CDR3 region has the DNA TGTGCCAGCACCATCGGGAGGGGCTATGGCTACACCTTC.

This clone has just one count. V gene TRBV6-4 combines with J gene TRBJ2-2; the match to TRBD1 covers 8 bases. With 7 bases clipped from V and 1 base from J, the junction kept 2 bases outside the gene matches. The CDR3 loop spans 14 amino acids. CDR1 and CDR2 from the germline V gene are MRHNA and SNTAGT. The CDR3 loop is CASKTGVNTGELFF. The CDR3 DNA is TGTGCCAGCAAGACAGGGGTGAACACCGGGGAGCTGTTTTTT.

This clone was observed a single time. The chain recombines TRBV5-1 with TRBJ2-1; possible D gene TRBD2, 6 bases. CDR3 size: 16 residues. The V and J ends lost 4 bases and 9 bases respectively, with 23 bases between them. CDR1 SGHRS and CDR2 YFSETQ come from the germline V gene. CDR3 nucleotides: TGCGCCAGCAGCACCTGGGAAATAGGACTACAGAGTGAGCAGTTCTTC. The encoded protein is CASSTWEIGLQSEQFF.

This clone turned up a few times. This rearrangement joins TRBV7-3 to TRBJ2-1; the D gene is possibly TRBD1 (7 bases). Between the trimmed V and J ends, which lost 3 bases and 7 bases, there was a span of 16 bases. Germline assignment: CDR1 SGHTA and CDR2 FQGTGA. CDR3 size: 15 residues. CDR3 amino acids: CASSFGQGEDNEQFF. CDR3 DNA: TGTGCCAGCAGCTTTGGGCAGGGGGAGGATAATGAGCAGTTCTTC.

The rearrangement joins TRBV2 to TRBJ2-1; no reliable D call. The V end was cut by 4 bases, the J end by 7 bases, with 11 bases between. The CDR3 extends over 13 amino acids. CDR1 is SNHLY and CDR2 is FYNNEI in the germline V gene. Here the CDR3 DNA reads TGTGCCAGCAGTGTGCTCAGTGCAAATGAGCAGTTCTTC. Translating gives CASSVLSANEQFF.

The chain links TRBV6-2 or TRBV6-3 to TRBJ1-2; TRBD1 agrees at 9 bases. V was pared by 4 bases and J by 2 bases, with 5 bases of the junction left unmatched. CDR3 length equals 15 residues. The V gene's germline CDR1 is MNHEY and CDR2 SVGEGT. Written as DNA, the CDR3 is TGTGCCAGCAGTTGGGACAGGGCCTCAAACTATGGCTACACCTTC. Translated: CASSWDRASNYGYTF.

The V call is TRBV5-6, the J call TRBJ2-7; 7 positions agree with TRBD2. Germline loops: CDR1 SGHDT, CDR2 YYEEEE. V lost 4 bases to trimming and J lost 12 bases; unmatched junction nucleotides: 13. The CDR3 sequence is 13 residues long. CDR3 DNA sequence: TGTGCCAGCAGCCGGAGATTCAGCGGGGTTAGGTACTTC. It encodes CASSRRFSGVRYF.

The chain employs TRBV6-5 and TRBJ2-6; possible D gene TRBD1, 5 bases. The CDR3 spans 15 residues. Germline V lookup: CDR1 MNHEY, CDR2 SVGAGI. V was cut by 6 bases and J by 2 bases, with 11 bases left in between. The CDR3 nucleotides are TGTGCCAGCAGGCGAGGACAAGCTGGGGCCAACGTCCTGACTTTC. Translation gives CASRRGQAGANVLTF.

This clone appeared once. This chain links TRBV24-1 with TRBJ2-3, with TRBD1 as a possible D gene (5 bases). Germline lookup yields CDR1 KGHDR and CDR2 SFDVKD. The CDR3 totals 14 residues. Trimming stripped 5 bases from V and 0 bases from J, with 8 bases between. The CDR3 DNA reads as TGTGCCACCAGTGCAGGGCAGAGCACAGATACGCAGTATTTT. Translation: CATSAGQSTDTQYF.

In this sample, this clone turned up once. V is TRBV3-1 (or the pseudogene TRBV3-2) and J is TRBJ1-1; 12 bases match TRBD1. This CDR3 has 18 amino acids. The V gene end was trimmed by 1 base and the J gene end by 0 bases; junction bases not matched to a gene: 6. CDR1 and CDR2 from the germline V gene are LGHDT and YNNKEL (reference sequence). CDR3 in amino acids: CASSQAGTGGLLNTEAFF. The CDR3 DNA follows: TGTGCCAGCAGCCAAGCCGGGACAGGGGGCCTTTTGAACACTGAAGCTTTCTTT.

This chain connects TRBV10-3 to TRBJ2-2; the D gene is possibly TRBD1 (5 bases). The CDR3 spans 13 residues. Germline values: CDR1 ENHRY, CDR2 SYGVKD. The V gene lost 3 bases and the J gene lost 3 bases, with 5 bases spanning the gap. The CDR3: CAISDRDTGELFF. CDR3 nucleotide sequence: TGTGCCATCAGTGACAGGGACACCGGGGAGCTGTTTTTT.

This chain joins TRBV6-5 and TRBJ2-3; perhaps TRBD2 as D (6 bases). Germline V lookup: CDR1 MNHEY, CDR2 SVGAGI. The CDR3 is made up of 15 amino acids. Trimming took 2 bases from V and 0 from J, leaving 9 bases between them. The CDR3 protein is CASSYDGRSTDTQYF. Written as DNA, the CDR3 is TGTGCCAGCAGTTACGACGGGAGAAGCACAGATACGCAGTATTTT.

This chain links TRBV28 with TRBJ2-7; TRBD2 agrees at 8 bases. Trimming removed 5 bases from V and 7 bases from J; junction bases left unmatched: 13. Germline CDR1 reads MDHEN; CDR2 reads SYDVKM. The CDR3 covers 15 residues. CDR3 in amino acids: CASSRPSGSQREQYF. The CDR3 DNA sequence: TGTGCCAGCAGTCGCCCTAGCGGGTCCCAGAGGGAGCAGTACTTC.

This clone was seen more than once but under ten times. The V and J genes are TRBV7-2 and TRBJ2-4; 8 bases match TRBD1. V shed 5 bases and J 1 base; nucleotides not matched to a gene: 4. The CDR3 totals 15 residues. CDR1 and CDR2 (germline): SGHTA, FQGNSA. In nucleotides, the CDR3 is TGTGCCAGCAGCCCAGGGGGCTCTGCCAAAAACATTCAGTACTTC. Translating gives CASSPGGSAKNIQYF.

The chain recombines TRBV7-8 with TRBJ1-5; D ambiguous. CDR1 and CDR2 from the germline V gene are SGHVS and FQNEAQ. This CDR3 comprises 13 residues. V lost 4 bases and J lost 0, with 4 bases in between. For the CDR3, the DNA is TGTGCCAGCAGCTCCATTAGCAATCAGCCCCAGCATTTT. Translated: CASSSISNQPQHF.

The J gene is TRBJ2-3, the V gene TRBV5-1; TRBD2 matches at 7 bases. The CDR3 spans 20 residues. With V trimmed by 0 bases and J by 8 bases, 24 bases remained unmatched. The germline gives CDR1 SGHRS, CDR2 YFSETQ. CDR3 amino acids: CASSLGTLAANLAGTGTQYF. Here the CDR3 DNA reads TGCGCCAGCAGCTTGGGAACTCTAGCGGCCAACCTTGCGGGCACGGGTACGCAGTATTTT.

V is TRBV6-1 and J is TRBJ1-1, with D unclear. Trimming pared 2 bases from V and 3 bases from J, leaving 10 bases between. The CDR3 extends over 14 amino acids. Germline V gene lookup returns CDR1 MNHNS and CDR2 SASEGT. In DNA, the CDR3 is TGTGCCAGCAGTGAAACAGACACGGACACTGAAGCTTTCTTT. This encodes CASSETDTDTEAFF.

This chain links TRBV5-1 with TRBJ1-1; TRBD1 matches 10 bases. The germline CDR1 and CDR2 sequences are SGHRS and YFSETQ. V dropped 8 bases and J dropped 5; count of bases not matched to a gene: 6. The length of the CDR3 is 13 residues. This CDR3 reads CASRDRGDTEAFF. Written as DNA, the CDR3 is TGCGCCAGTAGGGACAGGGGAGATACTGAAGCTTTCTTT.

CDR3 nucleotide sequence: TGTGCCAGCAGCGAACTCCACACAGATACGCAGTATTTT. Its translation: CASSELHTDTQYF. V usage is TRBV7-2 and J usage is TRBJ2-3, with D uncertain. Germline V CDR1 and CDR2: SGHTA, FQGNSA. Deletions cut 5 bases from V and 2 bases from J, with 8 bases between. The CDR3 is 13 amino acids.

In its sample, this clone was seen once. The CDR3: CASSVGGLPQETQYF. CDR3 nucleotide sequence: TGTGCCAGCAGTGTCGGGGGACTCCCACAAGAGACCCAGTACTTC. V and J are TRBV2 and TRBJ2-5; a weak D match, TRBD2 (6 bases). Trimming removed 4 bases from V and 2 bases from J, with 14 bases in between. This CDR3 has 15 residues. Germline CDR1 reads SNHLY; CDR2 reads FYNNEI.

The genes are TRBV16 and TRBJ2-2; D may be TRBD1 (5 bases). V was clipped by 1 base and J by 2 bases, with 8 bases between them. In germline, CDR1 is KGHSY, CDR2 FQNENV. The length of the CDR3 is 15 residues. The CDR3 region has the DNA TGTGCCAGCAGCCAATATCAGGGAAACACCGGGGAGCTGTTTTTT. Its translation is CASSQYQGNTGELFF.

Regarding this clone: Additional DNA sequences in this sample encode the identical CDR3. This chain uses TRBV19 with TRBJ2-7; TRBD1 matches 8 bases. This CDR3 is 14 amino acids long. Trimming took 5 bases from V and 2 from J; bases not matched to a gene: 5. Germline CDR1 and CDR2: LNHDA and SQIVND (reference sequence). CDR3: CASSPGQGAYEQYF. The CDR3 DNA reads as TGTGCCAGTAGTCCCGGACAGGGAGCCTACGAGCAGTACTTC.